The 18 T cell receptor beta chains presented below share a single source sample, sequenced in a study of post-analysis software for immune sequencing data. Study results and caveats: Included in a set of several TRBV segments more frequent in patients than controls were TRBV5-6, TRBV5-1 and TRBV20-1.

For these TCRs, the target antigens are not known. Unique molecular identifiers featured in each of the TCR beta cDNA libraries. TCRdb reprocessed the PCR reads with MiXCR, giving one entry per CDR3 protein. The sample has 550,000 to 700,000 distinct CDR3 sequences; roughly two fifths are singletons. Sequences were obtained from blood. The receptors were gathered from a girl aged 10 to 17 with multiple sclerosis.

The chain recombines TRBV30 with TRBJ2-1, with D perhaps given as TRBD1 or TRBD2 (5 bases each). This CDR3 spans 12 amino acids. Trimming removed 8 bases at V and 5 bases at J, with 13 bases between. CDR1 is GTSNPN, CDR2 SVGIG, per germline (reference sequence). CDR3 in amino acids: CAGTFINNEQFF. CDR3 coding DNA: TGTGCCGGGACCTTTATTAACAATGAGCAGTTCTTC.

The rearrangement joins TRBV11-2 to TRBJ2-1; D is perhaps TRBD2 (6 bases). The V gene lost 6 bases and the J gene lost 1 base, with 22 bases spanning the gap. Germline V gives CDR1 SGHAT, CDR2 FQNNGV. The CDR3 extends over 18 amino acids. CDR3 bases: TGTGCCAGCAGTTTAAGCCTAGCGCGAGGAGGATCCTACAATGAGCAGTTCTTC. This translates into CASSLSLARGGSYNEQFF.

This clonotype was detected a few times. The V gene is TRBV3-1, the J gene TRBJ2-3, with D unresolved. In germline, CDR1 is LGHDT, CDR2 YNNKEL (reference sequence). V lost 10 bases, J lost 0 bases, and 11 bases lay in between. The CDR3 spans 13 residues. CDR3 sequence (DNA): TGTGCCACCCAGCTTCTTAGCACAGATACGCAGTATTTT. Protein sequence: CATQLLSTDTQYF.

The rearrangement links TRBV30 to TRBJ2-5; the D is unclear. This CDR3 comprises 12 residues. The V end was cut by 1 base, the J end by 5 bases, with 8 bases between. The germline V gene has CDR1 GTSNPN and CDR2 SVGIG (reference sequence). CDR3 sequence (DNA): TGTGCCTGGAGTGCGGTCGGGGAGACCCAGTACTTC. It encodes CAWSAVGETQYF.

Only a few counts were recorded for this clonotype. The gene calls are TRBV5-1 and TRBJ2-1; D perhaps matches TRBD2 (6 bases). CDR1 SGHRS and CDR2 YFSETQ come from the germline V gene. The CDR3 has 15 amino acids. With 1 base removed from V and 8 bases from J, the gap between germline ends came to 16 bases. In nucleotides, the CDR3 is TGCGCCAGCAGCTTGATTGCGGGAACTCTCTATGAGCAGTTCTTC. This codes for CASSLIAGTLYEQFF.

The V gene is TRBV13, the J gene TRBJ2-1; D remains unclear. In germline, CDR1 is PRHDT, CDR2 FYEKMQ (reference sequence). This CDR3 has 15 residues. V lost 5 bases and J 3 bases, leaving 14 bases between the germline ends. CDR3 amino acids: CASSPLRVGYNEQFF. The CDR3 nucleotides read TGTGCCAGCAGCCCCCTTCGGGTCGGCTACAATGAGCAGTTCTTC.

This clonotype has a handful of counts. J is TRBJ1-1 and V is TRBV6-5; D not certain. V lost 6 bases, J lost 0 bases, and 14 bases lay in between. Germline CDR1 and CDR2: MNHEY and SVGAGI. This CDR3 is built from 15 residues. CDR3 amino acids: CASRTSSGMNTEAFF. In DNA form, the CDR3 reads TGTGCCAGCAGAACCTCTTCGGGGATGAACACTGAAGCTTTCTTT.

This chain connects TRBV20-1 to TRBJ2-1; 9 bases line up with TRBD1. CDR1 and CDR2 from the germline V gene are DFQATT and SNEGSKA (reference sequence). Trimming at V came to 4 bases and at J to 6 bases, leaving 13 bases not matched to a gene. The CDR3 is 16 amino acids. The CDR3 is CSAISYRDRDGNEQFF. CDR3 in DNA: TGCAGTGCTATTTCGTACCGGGACAGGGATGGCAATGAGCAGTTCTTC.

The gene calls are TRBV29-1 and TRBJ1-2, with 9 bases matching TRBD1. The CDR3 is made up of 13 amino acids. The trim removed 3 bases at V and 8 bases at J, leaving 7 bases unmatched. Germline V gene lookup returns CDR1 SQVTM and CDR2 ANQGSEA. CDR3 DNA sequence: TGCAGCGTTGAGAGGACAGGGGTGGGGGGCTACACCTTC. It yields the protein CSVERTGVGGYTF.

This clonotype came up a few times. CDR3 in amino acids: CASSQGGGRYEQYF. DNA for the CDR3: TGTGCCAGCAGCCAAGGAGGTGGAAGATACGAGCAGTACTTC. The V gene is TRBV3-1, the J gene TRBJ2-7; the D is unclear. This CDR3 has 14 residues. V lost 1 base and J lost 4, with 11 bases in between. Germline CDR1 reads LGHDT; CDR2 reads YNNKEL (reference sequence).

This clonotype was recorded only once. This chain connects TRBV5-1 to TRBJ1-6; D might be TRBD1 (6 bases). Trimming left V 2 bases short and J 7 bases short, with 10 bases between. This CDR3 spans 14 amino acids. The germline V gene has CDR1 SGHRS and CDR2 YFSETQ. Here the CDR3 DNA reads TGCGCCAGCAGCTTAAAAGGACAGAATTCACCCCTCCACTTT. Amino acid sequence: CASSLKGQNSPLHF.

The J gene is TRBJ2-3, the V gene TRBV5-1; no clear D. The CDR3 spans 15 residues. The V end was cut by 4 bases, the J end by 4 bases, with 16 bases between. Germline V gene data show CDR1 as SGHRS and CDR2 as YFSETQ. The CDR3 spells CASSTEGNRADTQYF. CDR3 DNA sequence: TGCGCCAGCAGCACGGAAGGGAACCGCGCAGATACGCAGTATTTT. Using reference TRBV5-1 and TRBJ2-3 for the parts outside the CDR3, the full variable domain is KAGVTQTPRYLIKTRGQQVTLSCSPISGHRSVSWYQQTPGQGLQFLFEYFSETQRNKGNFPGRFSGRQFSNSRSEMNVSTLELGDSALYLCASSTEGNRADTQYFGPGTRLTVL.

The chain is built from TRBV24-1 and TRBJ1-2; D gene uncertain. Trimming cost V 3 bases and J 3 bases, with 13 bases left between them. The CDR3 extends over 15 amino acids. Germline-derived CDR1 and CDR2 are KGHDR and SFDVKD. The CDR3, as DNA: TGTGCCACCAGTGATCCCCGGGCCGGGGACTATGGCTACACCTTC. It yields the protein CATSDPRAGDYGYTF.

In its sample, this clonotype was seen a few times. CDR3 nucleotide sequence: TGTGCCAGCAGTTTTGCAGGCTACACCTTC. It codes for CASSFAGYTF. The chain couples TRBV12-3 or TRBV12-4 to TRBJ1-2; D not resolved. The CDR3 runs to 10 residues. V was pared by 3 bases and J by 8 bases, with 4 bases between.

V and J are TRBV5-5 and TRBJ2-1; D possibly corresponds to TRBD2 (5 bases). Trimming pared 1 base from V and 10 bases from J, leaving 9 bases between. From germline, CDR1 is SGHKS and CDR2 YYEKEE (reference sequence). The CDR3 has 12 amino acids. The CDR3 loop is CASSLTGEEQFF. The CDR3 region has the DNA TGTGCCAGCAGCTTGACCGGGGAGGAGCAGTTCTTC.

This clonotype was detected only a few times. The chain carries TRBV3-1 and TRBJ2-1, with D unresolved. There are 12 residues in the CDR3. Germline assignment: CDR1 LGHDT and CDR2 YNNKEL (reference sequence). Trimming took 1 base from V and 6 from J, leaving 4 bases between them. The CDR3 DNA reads TGTGCCAGCAGCCAAGCGTCCAATGAGCAGTTCTTC. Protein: CASSQASNEQFF.

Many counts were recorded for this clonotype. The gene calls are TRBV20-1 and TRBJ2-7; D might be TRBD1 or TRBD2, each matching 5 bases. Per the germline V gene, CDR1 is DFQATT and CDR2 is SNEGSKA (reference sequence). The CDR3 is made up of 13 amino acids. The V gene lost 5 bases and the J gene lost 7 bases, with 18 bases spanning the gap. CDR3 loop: CSAPTGAWGEQYF. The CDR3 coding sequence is TGCAGTGCTCCCACCGGGGCCTGGGGGGAGCAGTACTTC.

CDR3 in amino acids: CASSLYSLSSGGHLAKNIQYF. CDR3 bases: TGTGCCAGCAGCTTATATTCATTGTCTAGCGGGGGCCACTTAGCCAAAAACATTCAGTACTTC. The gene calls are TRBV7-8 and TRBJ2-4; TRBD2 matches at 10 bases. Trimming cost V 2 bases and J 0 bases; bases outside gene matches: 16. Per the germline V gene, CDR1 is SGHVS and CDR2 is FQNEAQ. The CDR3 loop spans 21 amino acids.